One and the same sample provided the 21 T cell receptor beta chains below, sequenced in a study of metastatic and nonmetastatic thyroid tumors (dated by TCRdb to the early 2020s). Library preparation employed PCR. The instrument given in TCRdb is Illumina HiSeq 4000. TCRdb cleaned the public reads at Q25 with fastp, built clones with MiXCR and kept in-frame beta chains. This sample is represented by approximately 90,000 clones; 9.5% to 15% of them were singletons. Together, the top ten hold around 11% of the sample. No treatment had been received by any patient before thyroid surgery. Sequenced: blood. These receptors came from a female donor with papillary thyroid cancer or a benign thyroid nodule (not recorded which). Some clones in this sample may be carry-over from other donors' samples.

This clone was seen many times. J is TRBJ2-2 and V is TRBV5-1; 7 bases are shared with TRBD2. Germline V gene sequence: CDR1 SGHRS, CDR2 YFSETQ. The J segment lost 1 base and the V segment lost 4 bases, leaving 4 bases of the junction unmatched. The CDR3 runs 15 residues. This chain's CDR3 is CASSLIAGNTGELFF. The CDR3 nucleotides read TGCGCCAGCAGCCTCATAGCGGGGAACACCGGGGAGCTGTTTTTT.

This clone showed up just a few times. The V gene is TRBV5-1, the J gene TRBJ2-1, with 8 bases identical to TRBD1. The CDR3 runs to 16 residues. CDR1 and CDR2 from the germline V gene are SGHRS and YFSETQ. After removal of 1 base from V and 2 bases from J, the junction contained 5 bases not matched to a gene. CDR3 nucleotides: TGCGCCAGCAGCTTGTTACGGACAGGGCCCTACAATGAGCAGTTCTTC. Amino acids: CASSLLRTGPYNEQFF.

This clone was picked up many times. CDR3 sequence (DNA): TGTGCCAGCACCCTACAGGATACGCAGTATTTT. The encoded protein is CASTLQDTQYF. This chain joins TRBV11-2 and TRBJ2-3; unclear D gene. The CDR3 loop spans 11 amino acids. Germline V gene lookup returns CDR1 SGHAT and CDR2 FQNNGV. V gave up 7 bases and J gave up 6 bases, with 8 bases separating them.

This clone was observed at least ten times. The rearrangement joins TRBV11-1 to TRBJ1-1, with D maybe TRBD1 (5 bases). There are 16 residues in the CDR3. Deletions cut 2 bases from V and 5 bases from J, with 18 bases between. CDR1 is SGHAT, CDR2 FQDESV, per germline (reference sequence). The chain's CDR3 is CASSLLGEEAGTEAFF. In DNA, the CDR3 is TGTGCCAGCAGCTTATTGGGGGAGGAGGCAGGTACTGAAGCTTTCTTT.

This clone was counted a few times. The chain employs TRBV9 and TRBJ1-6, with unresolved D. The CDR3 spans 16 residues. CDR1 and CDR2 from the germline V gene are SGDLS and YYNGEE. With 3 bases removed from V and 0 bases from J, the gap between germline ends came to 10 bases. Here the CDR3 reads CASSEDRGSYNSPLHF. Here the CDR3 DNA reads TGTGCCAGCAGCGAGGACCGGGGCTCCTATAATTCACCCCTCCACTTT.

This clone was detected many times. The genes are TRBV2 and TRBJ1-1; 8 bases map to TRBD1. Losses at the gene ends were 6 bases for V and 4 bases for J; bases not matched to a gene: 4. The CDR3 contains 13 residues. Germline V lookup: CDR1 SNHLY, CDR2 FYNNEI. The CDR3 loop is CASSADRGTEAFF. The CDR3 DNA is TGTGCCAGCAGCGCAGACAGGGGCACTGAAGCTTTCTTT. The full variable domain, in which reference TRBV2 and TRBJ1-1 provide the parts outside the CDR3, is EPEVTQTPSHQVTQMGQEVILRCVPISNHLYFYWYRQILGQKVEFLVSFYNNEISEKSEIFDDQFSVERPDGSNFTLKIRSTKLEDSAMYFCASSADRGTEAFFGQGTRLTVV.

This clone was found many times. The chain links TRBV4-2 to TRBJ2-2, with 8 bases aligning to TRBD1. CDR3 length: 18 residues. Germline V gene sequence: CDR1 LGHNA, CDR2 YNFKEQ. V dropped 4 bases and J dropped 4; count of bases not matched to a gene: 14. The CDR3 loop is CASSPLGRGQKGTGELFF. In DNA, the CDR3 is TGTGCCAGCAGCCCCCTGGGCAGGGGGCAGAAAGGCACCGGGGAGCTGTTTTTT.

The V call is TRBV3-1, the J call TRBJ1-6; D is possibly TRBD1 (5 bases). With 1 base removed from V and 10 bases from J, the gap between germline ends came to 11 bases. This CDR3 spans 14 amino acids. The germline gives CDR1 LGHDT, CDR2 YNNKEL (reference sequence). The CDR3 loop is CASSQGTRDSPLHF. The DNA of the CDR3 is TGTGCCAGCAGCCAAGGGACGAGGGACTCACCCCTCCACTTT. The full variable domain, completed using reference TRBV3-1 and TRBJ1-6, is DTAVSQTPKYLVTQMGNDKSIKCEQNLGHDTMYWYKQDSKKFLKIMFSYNNKELIINETVPNRFSPKSPDKAHLNLHINSLELGDSAVYFCASSQGTRDSPLHFGNGTRLTVT.

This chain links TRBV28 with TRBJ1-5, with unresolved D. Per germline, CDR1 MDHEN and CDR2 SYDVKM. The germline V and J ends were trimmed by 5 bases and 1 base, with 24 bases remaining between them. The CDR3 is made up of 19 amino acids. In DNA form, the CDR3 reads TGTGCCAGCAGTGAGCTCCTTGGTCTCCGGGGTGTAAGCAATCAGCCCCAGCATTTT. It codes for CASSELLGLRGVSNQPQHF.

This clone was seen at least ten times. The DNA of the CDR3 is TGTGCCAGCAGCATCTTGGGGGGGGCCCCCACTGAAGCTTTCTTT. Protein: CASSILGGAPTEAFF. V and J are TRBV27 and TRBJ1-1; perhaps TRBD1 as D (6 bases). Trimming cost V 6 bases and J 4 bases, with 18 bases left between them. Per germline, CDR1 MNHEY and CDR2 SMNVEV (reference sequence). CDR3 length: 15 amino acids.

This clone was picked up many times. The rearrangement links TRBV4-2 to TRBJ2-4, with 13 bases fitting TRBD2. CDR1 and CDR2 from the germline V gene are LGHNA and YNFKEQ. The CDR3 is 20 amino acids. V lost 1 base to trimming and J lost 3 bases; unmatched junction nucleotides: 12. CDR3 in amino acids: CASSQVAEGLAGTNKNIQYF. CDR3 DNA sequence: TGTGCCAGCAGCCAAGTCGCCGAGGGACTAGCGGGGACTAACAAAAACATTCAGTACTTC.

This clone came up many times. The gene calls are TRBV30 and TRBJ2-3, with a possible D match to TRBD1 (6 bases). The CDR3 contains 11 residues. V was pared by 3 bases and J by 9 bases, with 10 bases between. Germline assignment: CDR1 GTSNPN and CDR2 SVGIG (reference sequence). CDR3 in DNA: TGTGCCTGGAGCGGACAGTGGACGCAGTATTTT. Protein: CAWSGQWTQYF. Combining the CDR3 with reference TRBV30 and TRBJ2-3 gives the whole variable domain SQTIHQWPATLVQPVGSPLSLECTVEGTSNPNLYWYRQAAGRGLQLLFYSVGIGQISSEVPQNLSASRPQDRQFILSSKKLLLSDSGFYLCAWSGQWTQYFGPGTRLTVL.

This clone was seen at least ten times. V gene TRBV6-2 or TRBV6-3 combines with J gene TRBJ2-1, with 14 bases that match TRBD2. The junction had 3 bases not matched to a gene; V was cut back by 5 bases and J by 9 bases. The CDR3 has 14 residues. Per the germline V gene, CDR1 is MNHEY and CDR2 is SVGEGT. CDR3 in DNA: TGTGCCAGCAGTGGGGGACTAGCGGGAGCTGAGCAGTTCTTC. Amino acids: CASSGGLAGAEQFF.

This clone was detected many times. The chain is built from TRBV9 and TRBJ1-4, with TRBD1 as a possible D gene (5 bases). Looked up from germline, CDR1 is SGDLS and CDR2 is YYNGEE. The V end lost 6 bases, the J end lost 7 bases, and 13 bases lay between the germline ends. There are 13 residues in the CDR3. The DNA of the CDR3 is TGTGCCAGCACCCACCAGGGAGCTGAAAAACTGTTTTTT. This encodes CASTHQGAEKLFF.

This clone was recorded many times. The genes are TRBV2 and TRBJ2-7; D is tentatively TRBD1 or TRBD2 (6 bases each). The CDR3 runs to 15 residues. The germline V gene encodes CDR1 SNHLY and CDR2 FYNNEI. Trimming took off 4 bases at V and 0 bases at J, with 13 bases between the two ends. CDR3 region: CASSVIADSSYEQYF. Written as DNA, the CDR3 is TGTGCCAGCAGTGTGATAGCGGACAGCTCCTACGAGCAGTACTTC.

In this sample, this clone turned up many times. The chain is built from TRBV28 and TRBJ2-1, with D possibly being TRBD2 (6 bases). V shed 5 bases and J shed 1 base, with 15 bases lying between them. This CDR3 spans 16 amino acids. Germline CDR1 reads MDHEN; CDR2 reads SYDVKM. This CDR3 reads CASSLSGAGSYNEQFF. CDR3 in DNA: TGTGCCAGCAGTCTTTCAGGTGCGGGGTCCTACAATGAGCAGTTCTTC.

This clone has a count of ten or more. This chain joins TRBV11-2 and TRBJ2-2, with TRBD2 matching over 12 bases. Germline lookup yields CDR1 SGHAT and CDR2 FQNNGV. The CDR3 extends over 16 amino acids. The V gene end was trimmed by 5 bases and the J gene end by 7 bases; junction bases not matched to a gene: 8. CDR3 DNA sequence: TGTGCCAGCAGCGCGGCTAGCGGGAGGGCCTTCGGGGAGCTGTTTTTT. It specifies CASSAASGRAFGELFF.

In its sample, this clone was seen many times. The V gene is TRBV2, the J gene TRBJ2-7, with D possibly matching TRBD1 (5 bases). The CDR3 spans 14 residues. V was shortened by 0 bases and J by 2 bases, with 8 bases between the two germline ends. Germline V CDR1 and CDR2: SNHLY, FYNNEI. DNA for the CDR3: TGTGCCAGCAGTGAAGCGCAGGGTACCTACGAGCAGTACTTC. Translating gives CASSEAQGTYEQYF.

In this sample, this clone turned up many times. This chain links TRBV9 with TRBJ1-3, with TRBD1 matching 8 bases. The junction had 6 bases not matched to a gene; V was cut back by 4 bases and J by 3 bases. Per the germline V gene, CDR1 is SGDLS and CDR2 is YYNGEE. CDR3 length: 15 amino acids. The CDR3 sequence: CASSPRTGFGNTIYF. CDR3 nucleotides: TGTGCCAGCAGCCCGCGGACAGGGTTTGGAAACACCATATATTTT. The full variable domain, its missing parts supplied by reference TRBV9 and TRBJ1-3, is DSGVTQTPKHLITATGQRVTLRCSPRSGDLSVYWYQQSLDQGLQFLIQYYNGEERAKGNILERFSAQQFPDLHSELNLSSLELGDSALYFCASSPRTGFGNTIYFGEGSWLTVV.

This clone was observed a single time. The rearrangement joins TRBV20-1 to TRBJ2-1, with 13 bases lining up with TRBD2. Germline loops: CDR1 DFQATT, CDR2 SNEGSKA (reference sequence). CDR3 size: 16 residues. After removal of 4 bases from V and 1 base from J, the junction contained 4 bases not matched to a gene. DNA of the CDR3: TGCAGTGCTACCGTGACTAGCGGGAGGTCCTACAATGAGCAGTTCTTC. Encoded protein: CSATVTSGRSYNEQFF.

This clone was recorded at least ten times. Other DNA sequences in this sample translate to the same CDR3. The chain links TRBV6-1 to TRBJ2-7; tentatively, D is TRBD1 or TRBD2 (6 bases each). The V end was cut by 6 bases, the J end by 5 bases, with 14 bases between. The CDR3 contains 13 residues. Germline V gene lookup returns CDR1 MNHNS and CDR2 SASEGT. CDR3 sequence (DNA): TGTGCCAGCAGGGGGGGTGGGGGCCACGAGCAGTACTTC. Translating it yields CASRGGGGHEQYF.